There are a few counts of the clone carrying this TCR beta chain. Antigen specificity is unknown. Time point meaning: week 35, safety follow-up. Every vaccine dose comprised 300 ug of mutant IDH1 20-mer peptide plus topical imiquimod. The sample originates from a study of a mutant IDH1 vaccine in newly diagnosed glioma. Study-level background: Sex distribution of treated patients was about 62% male and 37.5% female; mean age was around 40 years.

The germline V gene has CDR1 LGHNA and CDR2 YSLEER. The CDR3 is 19 residues long. Trimming cost V 0 bases and J 0 bases, with 19 bases left between them. Only in-frame clones appear in the TCRdb table, and some are missing; sequencing was by immunoSEQ multiplex PCR. The table lists around 70,000 clones, more than 75% of them singletons. This specimen was PBMCs, taken from a glioma patient whose treatment included an IDH1 peptide vaccine. This TCR derives from a man aged 30-40 years with glioma. The chain couples TRBV4-3 to TRBJ2-3, with D perhaps TRBD1 (6 bases). The CDR3 bases are TGCGCCAGCAGCCAAGATCTGGGGGCCTCAACGGGAAGCACAGATACGCAGTATTTT. It translates to CASSQDLGASTGSTDTQYF.